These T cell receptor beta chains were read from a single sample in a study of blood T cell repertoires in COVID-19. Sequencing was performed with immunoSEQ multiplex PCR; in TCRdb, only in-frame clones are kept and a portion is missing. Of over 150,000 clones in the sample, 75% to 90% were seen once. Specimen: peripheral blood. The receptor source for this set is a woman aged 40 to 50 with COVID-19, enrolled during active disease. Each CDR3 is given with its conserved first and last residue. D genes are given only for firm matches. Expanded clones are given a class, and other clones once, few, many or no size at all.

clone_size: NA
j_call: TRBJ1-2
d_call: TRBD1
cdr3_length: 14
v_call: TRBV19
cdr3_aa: CASSATGMRYGYTF
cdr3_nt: TGTGCCAGTAGTGCGACAGGGATGAGGTATGGCTACACCTTC

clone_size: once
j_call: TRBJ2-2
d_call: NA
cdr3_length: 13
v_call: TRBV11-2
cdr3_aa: CASSPRGARELFF
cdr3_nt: TGTGCCAGCAGCCCACGGGGGGCCAGGGAGCTGTTTTTT

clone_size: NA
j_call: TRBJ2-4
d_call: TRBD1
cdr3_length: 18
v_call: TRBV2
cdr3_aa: CASSGQGRNYLAKNIQYF
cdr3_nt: TGTGCCAGCAGTGGACAGGGGCGTAATTACCTAGCCAAAAACATTCAGTACTTC

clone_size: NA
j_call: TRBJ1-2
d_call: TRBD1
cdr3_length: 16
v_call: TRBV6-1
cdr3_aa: CASSERVRGPNYGYTF
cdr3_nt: TGTGCCAGCAGTGAACGGGTGAGGGGGCCTAACTATGGCTACACCTTC

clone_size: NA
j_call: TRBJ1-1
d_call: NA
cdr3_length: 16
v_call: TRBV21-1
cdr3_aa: CASSKETRGAASEAFF
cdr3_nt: TGTGCCAGCAGCAAGGAAACACGGGGGGCGGCCTCTGAAGCTTTCTTT

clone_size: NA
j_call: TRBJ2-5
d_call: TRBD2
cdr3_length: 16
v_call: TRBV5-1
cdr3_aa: CASSSDTGGPKETQYF
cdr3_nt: TGCGCCAGCAGCTCCGATACGGGGGGGCCAAAGGAGACCCAGTACTTC

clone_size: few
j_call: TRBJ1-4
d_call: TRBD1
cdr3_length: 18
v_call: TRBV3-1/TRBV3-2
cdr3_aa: CASSHRTLRQGTNEKLFF
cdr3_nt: TGTGCCAGCAGCCACCGTACCCTTCGACAGGGAACTAATGAAAAACTGTTTTTT

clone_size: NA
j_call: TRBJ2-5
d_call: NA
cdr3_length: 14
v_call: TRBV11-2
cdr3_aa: CASSLALLGQTQYF
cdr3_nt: TGTGCCAGCAGCTTAGCCTTACTAGGCCAGACCCAGTACTTC

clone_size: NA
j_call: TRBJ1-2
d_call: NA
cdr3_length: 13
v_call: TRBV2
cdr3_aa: CASSLQGLLGYTF
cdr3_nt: TGTGCCAGCAGTCTACAGGGATTGTTGGGCTACACCTTC

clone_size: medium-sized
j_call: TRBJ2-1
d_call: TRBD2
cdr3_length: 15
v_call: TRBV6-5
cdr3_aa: CASRSGLAGTDEQFF
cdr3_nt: TGTGCCAGCAGGTCCGGACTAGCGGGAACTGATGAGCAGTTCTTC

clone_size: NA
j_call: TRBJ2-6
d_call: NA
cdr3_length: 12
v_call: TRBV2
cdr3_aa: CASTSGANVLTF
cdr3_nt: TGTGCCAGCACTTCTGGGGCCAACGTCCTGACTTTC

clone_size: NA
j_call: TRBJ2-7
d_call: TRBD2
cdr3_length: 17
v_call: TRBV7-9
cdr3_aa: CASSRSGTSGRGFEQYF
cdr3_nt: TGTGCCAGCAGCAGATCCGGGACTAGCGGGAGAGGCTTCGAGCAGTACTTC

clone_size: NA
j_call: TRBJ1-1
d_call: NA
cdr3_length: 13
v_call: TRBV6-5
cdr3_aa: CASRLTLNTEAFF
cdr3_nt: TGTGCCAGCAGACTGACACTGAACACTGAAGCTTTCTTT

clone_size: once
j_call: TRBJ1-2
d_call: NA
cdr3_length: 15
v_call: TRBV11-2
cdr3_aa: CASRLGGGQNYGYTF
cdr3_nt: TGTGCCAGCAGACTAGGGGGGGGACAAAACTATGGCTACACCTTC

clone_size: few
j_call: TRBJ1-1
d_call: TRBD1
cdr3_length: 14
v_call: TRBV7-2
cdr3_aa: CASSSGQVGTEAFF
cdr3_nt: TGTGCCAGCAGCTCGGGACAGGTTGGCACTGAAGCTTTCTTT

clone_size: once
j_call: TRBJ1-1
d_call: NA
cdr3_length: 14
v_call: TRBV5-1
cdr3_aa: CASRLETGPTEAFF
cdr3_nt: TGCGCCAGCAGACTAGAAACAGGGCCCACTGAAGCTTTCTTT

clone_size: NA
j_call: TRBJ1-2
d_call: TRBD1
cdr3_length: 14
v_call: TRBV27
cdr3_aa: CASSLSRTGYGYTF
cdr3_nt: TGTGCCAGCAGTTTATCGCGGACAGGGTATGGCTACACCTTC

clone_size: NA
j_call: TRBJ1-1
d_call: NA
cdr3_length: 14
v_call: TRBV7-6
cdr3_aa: CASSYWGGNTEAFF
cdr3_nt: TGTGCCAGCAGCTATTGGGGGGGAAACACTGAAGCTTTCTTT

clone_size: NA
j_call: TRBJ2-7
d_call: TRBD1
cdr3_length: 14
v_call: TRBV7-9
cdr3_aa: CASSFEGQRYEQYF
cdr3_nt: TGTGCCAGCAGCTTCGAGGGACAGCGCTACGAGCAGTACTTC

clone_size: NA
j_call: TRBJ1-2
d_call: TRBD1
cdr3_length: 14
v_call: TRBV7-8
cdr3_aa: CASSLVLGGHGYTF
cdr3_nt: TGTGCCAGCAGCTTAGTTCTAGGGGGCCATGGCTACACCTTC

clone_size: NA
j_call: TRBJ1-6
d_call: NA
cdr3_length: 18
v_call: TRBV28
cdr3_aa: CASRAFMEASSYNSPLHF
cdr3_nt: TGTGCCAGCAGAGCTTTTATGGAGGCTAGCTCCTATAATTCACCCCTCCACTTT

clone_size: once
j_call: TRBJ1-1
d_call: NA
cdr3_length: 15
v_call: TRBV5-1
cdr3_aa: CASSLLRGLSTEAFF
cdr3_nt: TGCGCCAGCAGCTTGCTCAGGGGATTGAGCACTGAAGCTTTCTTT

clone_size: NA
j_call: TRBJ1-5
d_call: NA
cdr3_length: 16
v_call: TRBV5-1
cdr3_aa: CASSVGTDNSNQPQHF
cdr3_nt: TGCGCCAGCAGCGTTGGGACTGACAATAGCAATCAGCCCCAGCATTTT

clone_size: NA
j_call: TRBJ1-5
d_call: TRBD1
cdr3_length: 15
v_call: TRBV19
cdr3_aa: CASSIGQGRNQPQHF
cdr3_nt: TGTGCCAGTAGTATAGGACAGGGGCGCAATCAGCCCCAGCATTTT

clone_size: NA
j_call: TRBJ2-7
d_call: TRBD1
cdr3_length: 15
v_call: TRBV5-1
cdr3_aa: CASSATGQPNYEQYF
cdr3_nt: TGCGCCAGCAGCGCAACGGGACAGCCGAACTACGAGCAGTACTTC

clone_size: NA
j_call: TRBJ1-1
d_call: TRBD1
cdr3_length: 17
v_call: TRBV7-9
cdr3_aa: CASSLGTGQRTLNEAFF
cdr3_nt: TGTGCCAGCAGTCTCGGGACAGGCCAACGGACACTTAATGAAGCTTTCTTT